The T cell receptor beta chain under discussion was sequenced for a study of identical twins. Findings and caveats of the study: For cord blood, abundant beta clonotypes had fewer insertions, unlike memory repertoires, which showed none. The authors drew conclusions from cross-sectional statistical analysis rather than following the same donors.

With regard to this clonotype: Its antigen is undetermined.

CDR3 size: 13 residues. Germline assignment: CDR1 DFQATT and CDR2 SNEGSKA (reference sequence). The V and J ends lost 2 bases and 4 bases respectively, with 11 bases between them. cDNA molecules carried unique molecular identifiers, and template switching added a universal primer site. TCRdb ran MiXCR on the 5' RACE reads and lists one entry per CDR3 protein. The table lists fewer than 800,000 distinct CDR3 sequences, about 7.1% of them singletons, with 1.6% in the top ten. The same data also contributed to another study, on yellow fever vaccine responses in identical twins. That publication notes: The T cell response to vaccination in identical twins was reportedly partly convergent and partly personalized.

The clonotype originates from a woman under 30 in good health. The chain links TRBV20-1 to TRBJ1-2; D remains ambiguous. Sequencing was performed on PBMCs. The CDR3 nucleotides read TGCAGTGCTAGAAAGGCCGCAGGCTATGGCTACACCTTC. This encodes CSARKAAGYGYTF.